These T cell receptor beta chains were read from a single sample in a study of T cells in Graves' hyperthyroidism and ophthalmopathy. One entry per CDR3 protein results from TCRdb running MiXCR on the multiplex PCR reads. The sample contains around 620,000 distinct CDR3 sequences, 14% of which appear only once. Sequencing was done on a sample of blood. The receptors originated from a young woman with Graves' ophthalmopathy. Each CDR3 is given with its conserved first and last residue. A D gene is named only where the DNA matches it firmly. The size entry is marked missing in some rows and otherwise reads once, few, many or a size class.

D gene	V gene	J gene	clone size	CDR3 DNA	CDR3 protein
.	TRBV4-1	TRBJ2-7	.	TGCGCCAGCAGCCAAGACAGGGCGCAAAACTCCTACGAGCAGTACTTC	CASSQDRAQNSYEQYF
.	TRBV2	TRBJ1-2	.	TGTGCCAGCAGGAGGGGCGGGAGCTATGGCTACACCTTC	CASRRGGSYGYTF
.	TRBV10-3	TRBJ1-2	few	TGTGCCATCGGCCAAGGGGAAAACTATGGCTACACCTTC	CAIGQGENYGYTF
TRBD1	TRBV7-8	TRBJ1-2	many	TGTGCCAGCCGGTACGGACAGGGTTTAGATGGCTACACCTTC	CASRYGQGLDGYTF
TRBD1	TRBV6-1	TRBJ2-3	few	TGTGCCAGCGGGGGGACAGGGGCTGCTACGCAGTATTTT	CASGGTGAATQYF
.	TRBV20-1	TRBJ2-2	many	TGCAGTGCTAGGCCGACAGGCACCGGGGAGCTGTTTTTT	CSARPTGTGELFF
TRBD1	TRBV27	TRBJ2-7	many	TGTGCCAGCAAAACGCGGGACAGGGCTTTTGAGCAGTACTTC	CASKTRDRAFEQYF
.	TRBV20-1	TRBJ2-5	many	TGCAGTGCTAAAAGCCCGGGCCAAGAGACCCAGTACTTC	CSAKSPGQETQYF
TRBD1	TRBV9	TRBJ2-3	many	TGTGCCAGCAGCGTAACCCAGGGGGCGGGAGATACGCAGTATTTT	CASSVTQGAGDTQYF
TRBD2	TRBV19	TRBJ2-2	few	TGTGCCAGTAGATCAAATAGTGGGAGGGCGAACACCGGGGAGCTGTTTTTT	CASRSNSGRANTGELFF
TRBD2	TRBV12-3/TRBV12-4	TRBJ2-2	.	TGTGCCAGCAGCCCCCGGCTAGCGGGATCCGGGGAGCTGTTTTTT	CASSPRLAGSGELFF
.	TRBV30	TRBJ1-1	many	TGTGCCTGGAGCCGGCTCGACGGCACTGAAGCTTTCTTT	CAWSRLDGTEAFF
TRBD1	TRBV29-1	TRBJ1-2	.	TGCAGCGTTGAAGAGCTACAACAGGACAGGGGGCATGGCTACACCTTC	CSVEELQQDRGHGYTF
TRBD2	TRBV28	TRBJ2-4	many	TGTGCCAGCAGTTTATTTGATAGCGGGAGCCGGACGAGAGCCATTCAGTACTTC	CASSLFDSGSRTRAIQYF
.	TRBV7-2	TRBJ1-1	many	TGTGCCAGCAGCTTTGGACCGAACACTGAAGCTTTCTTT	CASSFGPNTEAFF
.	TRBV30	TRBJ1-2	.	TGTGCCTGGAAAAGAGGGGACGGCTACACCTTC	CAWKRGDGYTF
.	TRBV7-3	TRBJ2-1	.	TGTGCCAGCAGCTTAACGGTTCGATTTATGGAGTTGAAGAACAATGAGCAGTTCTTC	CASSLTVRFMELKNNEQFF
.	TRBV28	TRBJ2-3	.	TGTGCCAGCAGTCCGCTCGGAGGGCCTCCGCAAGCAACAGATACGCAGTATTTT	CASSPLGGPPQATDTQYF
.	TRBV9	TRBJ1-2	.	TGTGCCAGCAGCGCACCGGGACAAAATAACTGTGGCTACACCTTC	CASSAPGQNNCGYTF
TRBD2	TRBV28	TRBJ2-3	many	TGTGCCAGCAGTTCCCCCGGCGGGAGCTTAGATACGCAGTATTTT	CASSSPGGSLDTQYF
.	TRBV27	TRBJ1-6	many	TGTGCCAGCAGTTCTCTCCCACGGGACTCACCCCTCCACTTT	CASSSLPRDSPLHF
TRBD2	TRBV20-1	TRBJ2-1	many	TGCAGTGCTAGCGATAGCGGGAGGGTAAATGAGCAGTTCTTC	CSASDSGRVNEQFF
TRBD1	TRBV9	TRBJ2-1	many	TGTGCCAGCAGCGCACGCACCGGGACAGGAACTATGCATGAGCAGTTCTTC	CASSARTGTGTMHEQFF
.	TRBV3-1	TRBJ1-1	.	TGTGCCAGCAGCCCATATAGGAGCACTGAAGCTTTCTTT	CASSPYRSTEAFF
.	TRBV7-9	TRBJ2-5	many	TGTGCCAGCAGCTTAGAAAAAACCCAGTACTTC	CASSLEKTQYF
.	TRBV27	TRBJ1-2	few	TGTGCCAGCAGTTCCATCCCAGGGCCAGTCTATGGCTACACCTTC	CASSSIPGPVYGYTF
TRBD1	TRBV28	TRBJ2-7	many	TGTGCCAGCAGAACCCTCGGGACAGGCGGCTACGAGCAGTACTTC	CASRTLGTGGYEQYF
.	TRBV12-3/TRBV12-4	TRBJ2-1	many	TGTGCCAGCAGTACCAGCTCCTACAATGAGCAGTTCTTC	CASSTSSYNEQFF
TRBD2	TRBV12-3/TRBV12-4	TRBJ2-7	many	TGTGCCAGCAGTACACCTAGCGGGACTAAGTCCTACGAGCAGTACTTC	CASSTPSGTKSYEQYF
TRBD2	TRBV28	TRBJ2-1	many	TGTGCCAGCAGGGGAGGCGGCGGGGGGCCTTACAATGAGCAGTTCTTC	CASRGGGGGPYNEQFF
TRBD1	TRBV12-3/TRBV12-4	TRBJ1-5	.	TGTGCCAGCACCCTCGGGGGGGCAGGGGGTCAGCCCCAGCATTTT	CASTLGGAGGQPQHF
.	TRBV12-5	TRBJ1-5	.	TGTGCTAGTGGTTTGGTTCCCGGGCGAAGCAATCAGCCCCAGCATTTT	CASGLVPGRSNQPQHF
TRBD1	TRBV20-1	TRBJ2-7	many	TGCAGTGCTAGAAGTCAGGGGGCCCACGAGCAGTACTTC	CSARSQGAHEQYF
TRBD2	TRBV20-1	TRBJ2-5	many	TGCAGTGCTAGTACACTAGCGGGACTGCAAGAGACCCAGTACTTC	CSASTLAGLQETQYF
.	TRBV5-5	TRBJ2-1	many	TGTGCCAGCAGCTGGGGGCGGATCAATGAGCAGTTCTTC	CASSWGRINEQFF
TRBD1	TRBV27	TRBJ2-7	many	TGTGCCAGCAGTTTACGGACAGGGTCCTACGAGCAGTACTTC	CASSLRTGSYEQYF
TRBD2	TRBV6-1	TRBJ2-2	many	TGTGCCAGCAGACCGGGACTAGCGAACACCGGGGAGCTGTTTTTT	CASRPGLANTGELFF
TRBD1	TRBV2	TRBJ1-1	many	TGTGCCAGCAGACAGGGGGCGGAAACTGAAGCTTTCTTT	CASRQGAETEAFF
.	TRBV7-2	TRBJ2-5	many	TGTGCCAGCAGCGCCCGGGACATAGGGACCCAGTACTTC	CASSARDIGTQYF
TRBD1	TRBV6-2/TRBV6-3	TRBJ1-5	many	TGTGCCAGCAGTCCATCGGGACAGGTCCAGCCCCAGCATTTT	CASSPSGQVQPQHF
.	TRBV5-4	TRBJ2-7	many	TGTGCCGGGAACGACGGGGGCTACGAGCAGTACTTC	CAGNDGGYEQYF
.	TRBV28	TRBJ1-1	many	TGTGCCAGCAGTTTACCCGATATGAACACTGAAGCTTTCTTT	CASSLPDMNTEAFF
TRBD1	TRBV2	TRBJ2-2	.	TGTGCCAGCAGCAAACAGGGGGCGCCCGGGGAGCTGTTTTTT	CASSKQGAPGELFF
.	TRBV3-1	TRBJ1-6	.	TGTGACAGCAGCCAATGGCCTCTTCCCGCTGGGAATTCACCCCTCCACTTT	CDSSQWPLPAGNSPLHF
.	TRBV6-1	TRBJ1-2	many	TGTGCCAGCAGAGAGGGTCCCTATGGCTACACCTTC	CASREGPYGYTF
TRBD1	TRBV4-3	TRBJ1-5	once	TGCGCCAGCAGCCAAGAGCTCAGCAGGGGGGAACAGCCCCAGCATTTT	CASSQELSRGEQPQHF
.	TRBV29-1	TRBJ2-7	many	TGCAGCGTTGGAGGCCAGACCTACGAGCAGTACTTC	CSVGGQTYEQYF
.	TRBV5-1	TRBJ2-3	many	TGCGCCAGCAGCTTGGGCCAAGGGGACGGCACAGATACGCAGTATTTT	CASSLGQGDGTDTQYF
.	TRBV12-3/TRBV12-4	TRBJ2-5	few	TGTGCCAGCAGATGGGGGGCAGGGGTCTATGAGACCCAGTACTTC	CASRWGAGVYETQYF
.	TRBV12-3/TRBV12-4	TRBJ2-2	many	TGTGCCAGCATTGTCGGGGGATTCACCGGGGAGCTGTTTTTT	CASIVGGFTGELFF
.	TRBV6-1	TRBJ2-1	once	TGTGCCAGCAGCGCAGCCCTCAACAATGAGCAGTTCTTC	CASSAALNNEQFF
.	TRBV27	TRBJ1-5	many	TGTGCCAGCAGTTTGGCAGCTAGCAATCAGCCCCAGCATTTT	CASSLAASNQPQHF
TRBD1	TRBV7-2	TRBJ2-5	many	TGTGCCAGCAGCCTCAGGGGGCTGGGAGAGACCCAGTACTTC	CASSLRGLGETQYF
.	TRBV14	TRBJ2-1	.	TGTGCCAGCAGCCAAGATAAGTTCGGGGTACACAATGAGCAGTTCTTC	CASSQDKFGVHNEQFF